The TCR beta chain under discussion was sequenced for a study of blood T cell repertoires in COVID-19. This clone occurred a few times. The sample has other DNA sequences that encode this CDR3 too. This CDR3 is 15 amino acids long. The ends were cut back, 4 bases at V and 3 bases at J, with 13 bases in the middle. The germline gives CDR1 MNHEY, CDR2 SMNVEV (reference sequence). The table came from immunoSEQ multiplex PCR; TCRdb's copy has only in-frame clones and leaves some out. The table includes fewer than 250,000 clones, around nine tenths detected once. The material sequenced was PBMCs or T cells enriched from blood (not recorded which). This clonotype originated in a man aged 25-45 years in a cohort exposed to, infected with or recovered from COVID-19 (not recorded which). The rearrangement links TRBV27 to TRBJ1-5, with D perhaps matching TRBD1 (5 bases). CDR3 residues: CASSSGGSFNQPQHF. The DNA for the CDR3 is TGTGCCAGCAGTTCCGGGGGGTCTTTCAATCAGCCCCAGCATTTT.